This T cell receptor (beta chain) was observed in a study of blood T cell repertoires in COVID-19. For the study at large: COVID-19 samples from acute and convalescent phases originated in the United States, Italy and Spain. Nucleic acid was either cDNA or gDNA, and it came from T cells, B-cell-depleted T cells, or PBMCs.

The CDR3 is 14 amino acids. Germline-derived CDR1 and CDR2 are LGHDT and YNNKEL (reference sequence). The V end was cut by 1 base, the J end by 9 bases, with 13 bases between. As processed by the authors: Using reference gene primer amplification, nucleated cell counts were estimated. TCRdb keeps only in-frame clones here, not all; method: immunoSEQ multiplex PCR. D and trimming were read from the DNA, whereas the V and J calls and clone size are those reported in that table. The table includes 200,000 or so clones, roughly 80% detected once. J is TRBJ1-5 and V is TRBV3-1 (or the pseudogene TRBV3-2); no definite D call. The sample was peripheral blood. The receptor comes from a woman in her 30s with acute or convalescent COVID-19. CDR3 sequence: CASSQGRDYGPQHF. DNA for the CDR3: TGTGCCAGCAGCCAAGGCCGGGATTATGGGCCCCAGCATTTT.